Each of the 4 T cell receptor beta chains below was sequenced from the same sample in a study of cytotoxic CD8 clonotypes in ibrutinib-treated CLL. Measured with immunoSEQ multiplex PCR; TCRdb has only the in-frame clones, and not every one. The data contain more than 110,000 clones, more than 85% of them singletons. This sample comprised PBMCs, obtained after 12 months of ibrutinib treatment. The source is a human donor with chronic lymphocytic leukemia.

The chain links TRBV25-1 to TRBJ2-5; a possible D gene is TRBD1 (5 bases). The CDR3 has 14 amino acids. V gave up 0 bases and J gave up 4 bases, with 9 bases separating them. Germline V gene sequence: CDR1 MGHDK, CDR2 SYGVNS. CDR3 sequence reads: CASSEYQGRETQYF. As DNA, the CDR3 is TGTGCCAGCAGTGAATACCAGGGAAGAGAGACCCAGTACTTC.

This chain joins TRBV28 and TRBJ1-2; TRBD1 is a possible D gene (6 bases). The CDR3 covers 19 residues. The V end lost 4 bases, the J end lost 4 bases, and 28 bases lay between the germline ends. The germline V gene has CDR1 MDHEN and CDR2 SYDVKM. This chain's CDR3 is CASSSPMIRGPLIFYGYTF. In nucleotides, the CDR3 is TGTGCCAGCAGTTCCCCTATGATCAGGGGACCATTAATATTCTATGGCTACACCTTC.

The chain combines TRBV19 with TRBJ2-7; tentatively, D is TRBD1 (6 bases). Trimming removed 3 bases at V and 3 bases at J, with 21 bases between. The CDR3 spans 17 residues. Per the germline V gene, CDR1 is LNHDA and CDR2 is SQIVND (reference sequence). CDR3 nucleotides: TGTGCCAGTAGTATCTTATTTCAATGGGGGCCAAACTACGAGCAGTACTTC. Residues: CASSILFQWGPNYEQYF.

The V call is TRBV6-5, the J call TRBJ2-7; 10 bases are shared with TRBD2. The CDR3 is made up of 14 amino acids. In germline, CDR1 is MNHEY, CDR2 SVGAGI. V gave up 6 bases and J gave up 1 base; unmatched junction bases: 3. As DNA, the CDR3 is TGTGCCAGCAGGCTGGGACTAGCGTCCTACGAGCAGTACTTC. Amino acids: CASRLGLASYEQYF.